A selection of T cell receptor beta chains follows, all from one sample in a study of blood T cell repertoires in COVID-19. Produced via immunoSEQ multiplex PCR; TCRdb's table is partial and in-frame only. The profile covers about 110,000 clones, with approximately 90% appearing a single time and around 3% taken by the ten largest. The sequenced material came from peripheral blood. These receptors came from a woman aged 45-65 years with acute or convalescent COVID-19. CDR3s include the opening cysteine and the closing phenylalanine or tryptophan. Each record gives: clone size, J gene, V gene, D gene, CDR3 protein, CDR3 DNA. The D gene is left open where the match is weak. Clone size is not always given. Where it is, it says once, few, many or a class for expanded clones.

clone_size: NA
j_call: TRBJ1-2
v_call: TRBV28
d_call: NA
cdr3_aa: CASKEGVRGYTF
cdr3_nt: TGTGCCAGCAAGGAGGGTGTGCGTGGCTACACCTTC

clone_size: NA
j_call: TRBJ2-7
v_call: TRBV10-3
d_call: TRBD2
cdr3_aa: CAISSRGDEQYF
cdr3_nt: TGTGCCATCAGCAGCCGGGGGGACGAGCAGTACTTC

clone_size: NA
j_call: TRBJ1-2
v_call: TRBV5-1
d_call: NA
cdr3_aa: CASSLLDTSYGYTF
cdr3_nt: TGCGCCAGCAGCTTGCTGGACACATCCTATGGCTACACCTTC

clone_size: NA
j_call: TRBJ2-2
v_call: TRBV11-2
d_call: TRBD2
cdr3_aa: CASSPDPGLAVSNTGELFF
cdr3_nt: TGTGCCAGCAGCCCAGACCCGGGACTAGCGGTATCGAACACCGGGGAGCTGTTTTTT

clone_size: NA
j_call: TRBJ2-1
v_call: TRBV24-1
d_call: NA
cdr3_aa: CATSDFINEQFF
cdr3_nt: TGTGCCACCAGTGATTTTATCAATGAGCAGTTCTTC

clone_size: NA
j_call: TRBJ1-2
v_call: TRBV30
d_call: NA
cdr3_aa: CAWSLGGQGGYGYTF
cdr3_nt: TGTGCCTGGAGTCTTGGGGGTCAAGGGGGCTATGGCTACACCTTC

clone_size: NA
j_call: TRBJ2-3
v_call: TRBV4-2
d_call: TRBD2
cdr3_aa: CASSQDRAGSQYF
cdr3_nt: TGTGCCAGCAGCCAAGATAGAGCGGGATCTCAGTATTTT

clone_size: once
j_call: TRBJ1-1
v_call: TRBV25-1
d_call: TRBD1
cdr3_aa: CASSELGQGNAEAFF
cdr3_nt: TGTGCCAGCAGTGAACTGGGACAGGGTAACGCTGAAGCTTTCTTT

clone_size: NA
j_call: TRBJ2-6
v_call: TRBV4-2
d_call: NA
cdr3_aa: CASTAGSAGANVLTF
cdr3_nt: TGTGCCAGCACCGCGGGGTCAGCTGGGGCCAACGTCCTGACTTTC

clone_size: NA
j_call: TRBJ1-2
v_call: TRBV7-9
d_call: NA
cdr3_aa: CASSSGVVPGYTF
cdr3_nt: TGTGCCAGCAGCTCAGGGGTAGTCCCTGGCTACACCTTC

clone_size: NA
j_call: TRBJ1-1
v_call: TRBV30
d_call: NA
cdr3_aa: CAWSFRAGGNTEAFF
cdr3_nt: TGTGCCTGGAGTTTTAGGGCAGGAGGGAACACTGAAGCTTTCTTT

clone_size: NA
j_call: TRBJ2-1
v_call: TRBV20-1
d_call: NA
cdr3_aa: CSASGAGPMNEQFF
cdr3_nt: TGCAGTGCTAGTGGGGCTGGGCCAATGAATGAGCAGTTCTTC

clone_size: NA
j_call: TRBJ1-2
v_call: TRBV19
d_call: NA
cdr3_aa: CACSARPSSSGYTF
cdr3_nt: TGTGCCTGTTCAGCGAGGCCTTCGTCCTCCGGCTACACCTTC

clone_size: NA
j_call: TRBJ2-7
v_call: TRBV13
d_call: NA
cdr3_aa: CASSRLGVEQYF
cdr3_nt: TGTGCCAGCAGCCGTCTTGGAGTCGAGCAGTACTTC

clone_size: NA
j_call: TRBJ2-7
v_call: TRBV7-9
d_call: NA
cdr3_aa: CASSPGTPRDEQYF
cdr3_nt: TGTGCCAGCAGCCCCGGGACTCCCCGGGACGAGCAGTACTTC

clone_size: NA
j_call: TRBJ1-6
v_call: TRBV28
d_call: TRBD1
cdr3_aa: CASSTAGTATNF
cdr3_nt: TGTGCCAGCAGTACCGCCGGGACAGCCACTAACTTT

clone_size: NA
j_call: TRBJ2-7
v_call: TRBV5-1
d_call: TRBD2
cdr3_aa: CASSPSVLATYEQYF
cdr3_nt: TGCGCCAGCAGCCCCTCGGTACTAGCGACGTACGAGCAGTACTTC

clone_size: NA
j_call: TRBJ2-1
v_call: TRBV15
d_call: TRBD2
cdr3_aa: CATSSPGLPFNEQFF
cdr3_nt: TGTGCCACCAGCAGCCCGGGACTACCTTTCAATGAGCAGTTCTTC

clone_size: NA
j_call: TRBJ2-1
v_call: TRBV19
d_call: TRBD2
cdr3_aa: CASSPVGSGGGPEQFF
cdr3_nt: TGTGCCAGTAGTCCCGTGGGTAGCGGGGGAGGCCCCGAGCAGTTCTTC

clone_size: NA
j_call: TRBJ1-1
v_call: TRBV18
d_call: NA
cdr3_aa: CASSPGNGGMTEAFF
cdr3_nt: TGTGCCAGCTCACCAGGGAACGGAGGGATGACTGAAGCTTTCTTT

clone_size: NA
j_call: TRBJ2-2
v_call: TRBV9
d_call: TRBD1
cdr3_aa: CASSGDRANTGELFF
cdr3_nt: TGTGCCAGCAGCGGGGACAGGGCGAACACCGGGGAGCTGTTTTTT

clone_size: NA
j_call: TRBJ1-1
v_call: TRBV19
d_call: TRBD1
cdr3_aa: CASGTGAGTEAFF
cdr3_nt: TGTGCCAGCGGGACAGGGGCGGGCACTGAAGCTTTCTTT

clone_size: NA
j_call: TRBJ1-4
v_call: TRBV6-4
d_call: NA
cdr3_aa: CASSALPSGKLFF
cdr3_nt: TGTGCCAGCAGTGCTCTTCCCTCCGGAAAACTGTTTTTT

clone_size: NA
j_call: TRBJ2-1
v_call: TRBV4-1
d_call: NA
cdr3_aa: CASSPGLIPTGTHNEQFF
cdr3_nt: TGCGCCAGCAGCCCGGGACTAATCCCCACAGGGACACACAATGAGCAGTTCTTC

clone_size: once
j_call: TRBJ2-1
v_call: TRBV9
d_call: TRBD2
cdr3_aa: CASSDGTSGRSSYNEQFF
cdr3_nt: TGTGCCAGCAGCGACGGGACTAGCGGAAGAAGCTCCTACAATGAGCAGTTCTTC

clone_size: NA
j_call: TRBJ2-1
v_call: TRBV5-6
d_call: TRBD1
cdr3_aa: CASSFGTEYNEQFF
cdr3_nt: TGTGCCAGCAGCTTCGGGACAGAGTACAATGAGCAGTTCTTC

clone_size: NA
j_call: TRBJ1-4
v_call: TRBV21-1
d_call: NA
cdr3_aa: CASPGSIREKLFF
cdr3_nt: TGTGCCAGTCCCGGGTCCATACGGGAAAAACTGTTTTTT

clone_size: NA
j_call: TRBJ1-5
v_call: TRBV3-1/TRBV3-2
d_call: NA
cdr3_aa: CASSPGIPGQPQHF
cdr3_nt: TGTGCCAGCAGCCCCGGGATCCCCGGCCAGCCCCAGCATTTT

clone_size: NA
j_call: TRBJ2-7
v_call: TRBV4-2
d_call: TRBD1
cdr3_aa: CASSQSGTGWYEQYF
cdr3_nt: TGTGCCAGCAGCCAGTCCGGGACAGGGTGGTACGAGCAGTACTTC

clone_size: NA
j_call: TRBJ2-7
v_call: TRBV6-5
d_call: NA
cdr3_aa: CASTRVAETYEQYF
cdr3_nt: TGTGCCAGCACTAGGGTAGCGGAGACCTACGAGCAGTACTTC

clone_size: few
j_call: TRBJ2-5
v_call: TRBV9
d_call: NA
cdr3_aa: CASSVGPGDETQYF
cdr3_nt: TGTGCCAGCAGCGTAGGGCCGGGAGATGAGACCCAGTACTTC

clone_size: NA
j_call: TRBJ2-5
v_call: TRBV7-9
d_call: TRBD1
cdr3_aa: CASSRTGYRKTQYF
cdr3_nt: TGTGCCAGCAGCAGGACAGGGTATAGAAAGACCCAGTACTTC

clone_size: NA
j_call: TRBJ1-1
v_call: TRBV28
d_call: NA
cdr3_aa: CASTGNTEAFF
cdr3_nt: TGTGCTTCGACTGGGAACACTGAAGCTTTCTTT

clone_size: NA
j_call: TRBJ1-1
v_call: TRBV7-2
d_call: NA
cdr3_aa: CASSPPLGGTEAFF
cdr3_nt: TGTGCCAGCAGCCCCCCTCTGGGAGGCACTGAAGCTTTCTTT

clone_size: NA
j_call: TRBJ2-7
v_call: TRBV7-9
d_call: NA
cdr3_aa: CASSVNRETSEQYF
cdr3_nt: TGTGCCAGCAGCGTTAACAGGGAAACTAGCGAGCAGTACTTC

clone_size: NA
j_call: TRBJ2-7
v_call: TRBV18
d_call: NA
cdr3_aa: CASSQNAVEQYF
cdr3_nt: TGTGCCAGCTCTCAAAACGCAGTCGAGCAGTACTTC

clone_size: few
j_call: TRBJ2-1
v_call: TRBV5-8
d_call: TRBD2
cdr3_aa: CASSLGVAGGYNEQFF
cdr3_nt: TGTGCCAGCAGCTTGGGAGTAGCGGGAGGCTACAATGAGCAGTTCTTC

clone_size: NA
j_call: TRBJ2-7
v_call: TRBV11-3
d_call: NA
cdr3_aa: CASSLKGGTEQYF
cdr3_nt: TGTGCCAGCAGCTTGAAAGGAGGGACCGAGCAGTACTTC

clone_size: NA
j_call: TRBJ2-1
v_call: TRBV6-7
d_call: TRBD2
cdr3_aa: CASSFSGGEQFF
cdr3_nt: TGTGCCAGCAGTTTTAGCGGGGGTGAGCAGTTCTTC

clone_size: NA
j_call: TRBJ1-1
v_call: TRBV2
d_call: TRBD1
cdr3_aa: CASRGQGLGNTEAFF
cdr3_nt: TGTGCCAGCAGGGGACAGGGGTTGGGGAACACTGAAGCTTTCTTT

clone_size: NA
j_call: TRBJ2-7
v_call: TRBV29-1
d_call: NA
cdr3_aa: CSVEDLTGDEQYF
cdr3_nt: TGCAGCGTTGAAGATCTCACCGGGGATGAGCAGTACTTC

clone_size: NA
j_call: TRBJ1-6
v_call: TRBV28
d_call: NA
cdr3_aa: CASSPDRSINSPLHF
cdr3_nt: TGTGCCAGCAGTCCTGACAGGTCCATTAATTCACCCCTCCACTTT

clone_size: NA
j_call: TRBJ2-2
v_call: TRBV7-8
d_call: NA
cdr3_aa: CASSSGTNTGELFF
cdr3_nt: TGTGCCAGCAGCTCCGGGACTAACACCGGGGAGCTGTTTTTT

clone_size: NA
j_call: TRBJ2-5
v_call: TRBV5-4
d_call: NA
cdr3_aa: CASSFSREETQYF
cdr3_nt: TGTGCCAGCAGCTTCTCCAGGGAAGAGACCCAGTACTTC

clone_size: NA
j_call: TRBJ2-5
v_call: TRBV5-5
d_call: NA
cdr3_aa: CASSPGGLYQETQYF
cdr3_nt: TGTGCCAGCAGCCCAGGGGGGCTGTACCAAGAGACCCAGTACTTC

clone_size: NA
j_call: TRBJ2-3
v_call: TRBV7-2
d_call: TRBD1
cdr3_aa: CASSSQFTGDDTQYF
cdr3_nt: TGTGCCAGCAGCTCTCAGTTTACAGGGGACGATACGCAGTATTTT

clone_size: NA
j_call: TRBJ2-5
v_call: TRBV5-1
d_call: NA
cdr3_aa: CASSPKSLETQYF
cdr3_nt: TGCGCCAGCAGCCCGAAGAGTTTAGAGACCCAGTACTTC

clone_size: NA
j_call: TRBJ1-3
v_call: TRBV11-2
d_call: NA
cdr3_aa: CASSRTMASGNTIYF
cdr3_nt: TGTGCCAGCAGCCGAACGATGGCTTCTGGAAACACCATATATTTT

clone_size: NA
j_call: TRBJ2-3
v_call: TRBV11-3
d_call: TRBD1
cdr3_aa: CASSFGTGYTDTQYF
cdr3_nt: TGTGCCAGCAGCTTCGGGACAGGGTACACAGATACGCAGTATTTT

clone_size: few
j_call: TRBJ1-3
v_call: TRBV19
d_call: NA
cdr3_aa: CASSIRAGNTIYF
cdr3_nt: TGTGCCAGTAGTATACGGGCTGGAAACACCATATATTTT

clone_size: NA
j_call: TRBJ2-6
v_call: TRBV29-1
d_call: TRBD2
cdr3_aa: CSARTSGRSGANVLTF
cdr3_nt: TGCAGCGCCCGGACTAGCGGGAGATCTGGGGCCAACGTCCTGACTTTC

clone_size: NA
j_call: TRBJ2-2
v_call: TRBV28
d_call: TRBD2
cdr3_aa: CASSLYGGGDTGELFF
cdr3_nt: TGTGCCAGCAGTTTATACGGGGGAGGGGACACCGGGGAGCTGTTTTTT

clone_size: NA
j_call: TRBJ2-1
v_call: TRBV2
d_call: NA
cdr3_aa: CASLKGRGVNEQFF
cdr3_nt: TGTGCCAGCCTTAAAGGGAGGGGGGTCAATGAGCAGTTCTTC

clone_size: once
j_call: TRBJ2-1
v_call: TRBV6-4
d_call: TRBD2
cdr3_aa: CASSEGGRASDEQFF
cdr3_nt: TGTGCCAGCAGTGAAGGAGGGAGGGCGTCCGATGAGCAGTTCTTC

clone_size: NA
j_call: TRBJ1-1
v_call: TRBV27
d_call: NA
cdr3_aa: CASSLARLSTEAFF
cdr3_nt: TGTGCCAGCAGTTTGGCCAGGTTGAGCACTGAAGCTTTCTTT